This entry lists 23 T cell receptor beta chains sequenced from one sample in a study of T cell repertoires in cytomegalovirus infection. From the reads, TCRdb called clonotypes with MiXCR, one entry per CDR3 protein. The sample consists of approximately 630,000 distinct CDR3 sequences, 20% to 25% of them appearing once. The specimen was CD8+ T cells from PBMCs. Receptors were obtained from a human donor in good health (CMV status not recorded). Some clones in this sample may be carry-over from other donors' samples.

This clonotype appeared a few times. The chain has TRBV27 and TRBJ2-3, with 8 bases identical to TRBD2. The CDR3 runs to 16 residues. Trimming removed 3 bases from V and 2 bases from J; junction bases left unmatched: 7. Germline CDR1 is MNHEY and CDR2 is SMNVEV (reference sequence). The CDR3 loop is CASSFGGGGFTDTQYF. DNA of the CDR3: TGTGCCAGCAGTTTCGGGGGGGGGGGTTTCACAGATACGCAGTATTTT.

V usage is TRBV9 and J usage is TRBJ2-1; D gene uncertain. Germline CDR1 and CDR2: SGDLS and YYNGEE. V was clipped by 0 bases and J by 9 bases, with 7 bases between them. This CDR3 has 12 residues. The CDR3 DNA is TGTGCCAGCAGCGTAGAGGTGGGTGAGCAGTTCTTC. It translates to CASSVEVGEQFF. Full variable domain (outside the CDR3, taken from reference TRBV9 and TRBJ2-1): DSGVTQTPKHLITATGQRVTLRCSPRSGDLSVYWYQQSLDQGLQFLIQYYNGEERAKGNILERFSAQQFPDLHSELNLSSLELGDSALYFCASSVEVGEQFFGPGTRLTVL.

Ten or more counts support this clonotype. The junction departs from the called germline gene at one end, perhaps through a read error. The chain joins TRBV7-7 to TRBJ2-1; 8 nucleotides line up with TRBD1. Germline V gene lookup returns CDR1 SSHAT and CDR2 FNYEAQ (reference sequence). The CDR3 is 11 amino acids. Written as DNA, the CDR3 is TGTGCTAGCAGCGGACAGGGTGAGCAGTTCTTC. Translating gives CASSGQGEQFF.

This clonotype came up once. Its ends do not fully match the called genes, so a read error is possible. V gene TRBV27 combines with J gene TRBJ1-2; the match to TRBD1 covers 7 bases. Germline V gene sequence: CDR1 MNHEY, CDR2 SMNVEV (reference sequence). This CDR3 has 13 amino acids. CDR3 in amino acids: CANSSATGNGYTF. Written as DNA, the CDR3 is TGTGCCAACAGTTCCGCGACAGGGAATGGCTACACCTTC.

The chain has TRBV5-1 and TRBJ1-1, with a weak D call TRBD1 (6 bases). There are 14 residues in the CDR3. Trimming removed 7 bases at V and 0 bases at J, with 13 bases between. Germline loops: CDR1 SGHRS, CDR2 YFSETQ. The CDR3 loop reads CASVEGGLNTEAFF. CDR3 bases: TGCGCCAGCGTGGAGGGGGGGCTGAACACTGAAGCTTTCTTT. The whole variable domain, remainder taken from reference TRBV5-1 and TRBJ1-1, is KAGVTQTPRYLIKTRGQQVTLSCSPISGHRSVSWYQQTPGQGLQFLFEYFSETQRNKGNFPGRFSGRQFSNSRSEMNVSTLELGDSALYLCASVEGGLNTEAFFGQGTRLTVV.

This clonotype has just a few counts. The V and J genes are TRBV12-3 or TRBV12-4 and TRBJ1-2, with a tentative D call TRBD1 (5 bases). The CDR3 length is 14 residues. Trimming shortened V by 3 bases and J by 8 bases, and 16 bases separated the two germline ends. This CDR3 reads CASSLSPRVLGYTF. The CDR3, as DNA: TGTGCCAGCAGTTTGTCGCCCAGGGTTCTCGGCTACACCTTC.

V is TRBV29-1 and J is TRBJ1-4; 9 bases align to TRBD1. The germline gives CDR1 SQVTM, CDR2 ANQGSEA. Trimming removed 5 bases from V and 8 bases from J; junction bases left unmatched: 12. The CDR3 runs 15 residues. CDR3 loop: CSVRTGETGGEKLFF. The CDR3 DNA follows: TGCAGCGTTAGGACGGGAGAGACAGGGGGAGAAAAACTGTTTTTT. The full variable domain, rest sourced from reference TRBV29-1 and TRBJ1-4, is SAVISQKPSRDICQRGTSLTIQCQVDSQVTMMFWYRQQPGQSLTLIATANQGSEATYESGFVIDKFPISRPNLTFSTLTVSNMSPEDSSIYLCSVRTGETGGEKLFFGSGTQLSVL.

This clonotype was detected ten times or more. Here the CDR3 reads CASSLGTGFPKLDV. DNA of the CDR3: TGTGCCAGCAGCTTAGGGACAGGGTTCCCGAAGTTGGACGTC. The chain is built from TRBV7-2 and TRBJ2-7, with 8 bases matching TRBD1. CDR3 length: 14 residues. From germline, CDR1 is SGHTA and CDR2 FQGNSA.

This clonotype has just a few counts. V usage is TRBV28 and J usage is TRBJ2-1; D unclear. Trimming removed 4 bases at V and 6 bases at J, with 16 bases between. Germline V gene data show CDR1 as MDHEN and CDR2 as SYDVKM. The CDR3 extends over 15 amino acids. The CDR3 sequence: CASSSTYGVPNEQFF. The CDR3 coding sequence is TGTGCCAGCAGTTCCACCTATGGGGTCCCCAATGAGCAGTTCTTC.

This clonotype was seen a handful of times. The V call is TRBV29-1, the J call TRBJ2-1; 9 bases are shared with TRBD2. With 2 bases clipped from V and 0 bases from J, the junction kept 11 bases outside the gene matches. The germline V gene encodes CDR1 SQVTM and CDR2 ANQGSEA. This CDR3 region has 18 residues. The CDR3 protein is CSVEPPAGGLSSYNEQFF. The DNA of the CDR3 is TGCAGCGTTGAACCCCCAGCGGGGGGCCTGAGCTCCTACAATGAGCAGTTCTTC.

This clonotype was seen at least ten times. V is TRBV7-9 and J is TRBJ2-1; D not resolved. Trimming shortened V by 3 bases and J by 0 bases, and 6 bases separated the two germline ends. CDR1 is SEHNR and CDR2 is FQNEAQ in the germline V gene (reference sequence). This CDR3 is built from 14 residues. The CDR3 bases are TGTGCCAGCAGCTTGCGGATCTCCTACAATGAGCAGTTCTTC. Encoded protein: CASSLRISYNEQFF.

This clonotype was seen repeatedly, ten times or more. The V and J genes are TRBV6-2 or TRBV6-3 and TRBJ2-7; 10 bases map to TRBD2. The CDR3 covers 15 residues. The germline V gene has CDR1 MNHEY and CDR2 SVGEGT. The V gene end was trimmed by 4 bases and the J gene end by 2 bases; junction bases not matched to a gene: 5. CDR3 region: CASSSLAGDPYEQYV. For the CDR3, the DNA is TGTGCCAGCAGTTCCCTAGCGGGGGACCCCTACGAGCAGTACGTC.

The J gene is TRBJ2-3, the V gene TRBV29-1; no definite D call. Trimming took off 5 bases at V and 4 bases at J, with 10 bases between the two ends. Germline lookup yields CDR1 SQVTM and CDR2 ANQGSEA. The CDR3 is 12 residues long. The CDR3 bases are TGCAGCGTTTTAGCTGGGTCAGATACGCAGTATTTT. It translates to CSVLAGSDTQYF.

The chain links TRBV27 to TRBJ2-7, with 9 bases fitting TRBD1. The CDR3 covers 15 residues. From germline, CDR1 is MNHEY and CDR2 SMNVEV (reference sequence). V shed 5 bases, J shed 3 bases, and the junction held 8 bases outside the gene matches. In nucleotides, the CDR3 is TGTGCCAGCAGTCCCAGGACAGGGGAGTACTACGAGCAGTACGTC. Residues: CASSPRTGEYYEQYV.

V usage is TRBV19 and J usage is TRBJ1-1; no definite D call. This CDR3 is 11 amino acids long. CDR1 is LNHDA and CDR2 is SQIVND in the germline V gene (reference sequence). V dropped 6 bases and J dropped 8 bases, with 10 bases sitting between them. CDR3 loop: CASRERAEAFF. The CDR3 coding sequence is TGTGCCAGTAGGGAGAGGGCCGAAGCTTTCTTT.

This clonotype was detected ten times or more. The chain is built from TRBV12-3 or TRBV12-4 and TRBJ2-1, with a possible D match to TRBD2 (6 bases). Trimming left V 2 bases short and J 8 bases short, with 13 bases between. The CDR3 is 14 amino acids. CDR3 DNA: TGTGCCAGCAGTTTAAAACGGGAGAAGGATGAGCAGTTCTTC. It codes for CASSLKREKDEQFF.

This clonotype was observed a few times. This chain uses TRBV7-9 with TRBJ2-1; no clear D. Trimming shortened V by 3 bases and J by 8 bases, and 14 bases separated the two germline ends. This CDR3 has 14 amino acids. Per germline, CDR1 SEHNR and CDR2 FQNEAQ (reference sequence). The DNA of the CDR3 is TGTGCCAGCAGCTTCGGCCCTGGCGTTGATGAGCAGTTCTTC. Protein product: CASSFGPGVDEQFF.

Only a few counts were recorded for this clonotype. This rearrangement joins TRBV5-4 to TRBJ2-7; D gene ambiguous. Germline V gene lookup returns CDR1 SGHNT and CDR2 YYREEE (reference sequence). This CDR3 comprises 19 residues. Trimming stripped 1 base from V and 9 bases from J, with 32 bases between. Here the CDR3 DNA reads TGTGCCAGCAGCTTGCAGGCCCTAAACTGGTATCTAATCTGGAAGTGGCAGTACGTC. This gives the protein CASSLQALNWYLIWKWQYV.

This clonotype was seen ten or more times. At one boundary the junction diverges from the germline segment, which might be a read error. V gene TRBV4-1 combines with J gene TRBJ1-1; TRBD1 is a possible D gene (6 bases). The CDR3 has 14 amino acids. Germline values: CDR1 MGHRA, CDR2 YSYEKL. CDR3 residues: CASSQGQGSTEAFF. The CDR3 region has the DNA TGTGCCAGCAGCCAAGGTCAGGGGAGCACTGAAGCTTTCTTT.

The V gene is TRBV10-3, the J gene TRBJ2-2; D perhaps matches TRBD1 (5 bases). Trimming shortened V by 2 bases and J by 2 bases, and 15 bases separated the two germline ends. The CDR3 runs to 17 residues. The germline CDR1 and CDR2 sequences are ENHRY and SYGVKD. The CDR3 loop is CAISEILGRHNTGELFF. The DNA for the CDR3 is TGTGCCATCAGTGAGATTCTGGGGCGACACAACACCGGGGAGCTGTTTTTT.

This clonotype showed up just a few times. The chain links TRBV6-2 or TRBV6-3 to TRBJ1-5; D remains unclear. Trimming stripped 6 bases from V and 7 bases from J, with 10 bases between. Germline V CDR1 and CDR2: MNHEY, SVGEGT. The CDR3 loop spans 12 amino acids. CDR3 DNA sequence: TGTGCCAGCAGCCCCACAGTGCAGCCCCAGCATTTT. This sequence encodes CASSPTVQPQHF.

This rearrangement joins TRBV7-9 to TRBJ2-7, with 11 nucleotides matching TRBD2. Looked up from germline, CDR1 is SEHNR and CDR2 is FQNEAQ (reference sequence). V lost 4 bases, J lost 5 bases, and 7 bases stayed unmatched. The CDR3 consists of 15 residues. The CDR3 loop is CASSSQLAGVHEQYF. Here the CDR3 DNA reads TGTGCCAGCAGCTCGCAACTAGCGGGGGTTCACGAGCAGTACTTC. The complete variable domain, with remaining parts taken from reference TRBV7-9 and TRBJ2-7, reads DTGVSQNPRHKITKRGQNVTFRCDPISEHNRLYWYRQTLGQGPEFLTYFQNEAQLEKSRLLSDRFSAERPKGSFSTLEIQRTEQGDSAMYLCASSSQLAGVHEQYFGPGTRLTVT.

This chain joins TRBV7-9 and TRBJ2-7; a possible D gene is TRBD2 (6 bases). The germline CDR1 and CDR2 sequences are SEHNR and FQNEAQ (reference sequence). The CDR3 extends over 14 amino acids. Deletions cut 0 bases from V and 7 bases from J, with 13 bases between. CDR3 amino acids: CASSLASGDGEQYV. The DNA for the CDR3 is TGTGCCAGCAGCTTAGCCTCGGGAGACGGGGAGCAGTACGTC.